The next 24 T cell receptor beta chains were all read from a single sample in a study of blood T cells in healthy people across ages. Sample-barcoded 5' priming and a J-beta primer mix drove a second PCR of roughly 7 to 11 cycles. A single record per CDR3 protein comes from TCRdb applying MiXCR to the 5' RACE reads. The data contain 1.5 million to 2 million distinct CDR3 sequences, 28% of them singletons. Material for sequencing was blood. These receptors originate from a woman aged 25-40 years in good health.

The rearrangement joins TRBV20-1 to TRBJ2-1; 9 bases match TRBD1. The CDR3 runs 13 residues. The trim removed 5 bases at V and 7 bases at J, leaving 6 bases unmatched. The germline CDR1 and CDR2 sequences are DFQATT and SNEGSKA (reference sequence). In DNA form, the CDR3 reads TGCAGTGCTTGGACAGGGGTTCGTAATGAGCAGTTCTTC. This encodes CSAWTGVRNEQFF.

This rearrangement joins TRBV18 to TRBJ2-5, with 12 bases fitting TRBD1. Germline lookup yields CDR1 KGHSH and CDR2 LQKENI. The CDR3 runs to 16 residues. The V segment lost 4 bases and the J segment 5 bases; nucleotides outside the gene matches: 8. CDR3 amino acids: CASSRSGTGGMETQYF. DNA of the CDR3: TGTGCCAGCTCACGATCCGGGACAGGGGGCATGGAGACCCAGTACTTC.

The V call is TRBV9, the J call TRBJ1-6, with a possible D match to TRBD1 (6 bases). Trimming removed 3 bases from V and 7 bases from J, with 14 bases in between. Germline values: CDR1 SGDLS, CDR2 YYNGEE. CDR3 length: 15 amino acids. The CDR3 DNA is TGTGCCAGCAGCGCACAGGGAAGAGTAAATTCACCCCTCCACTTT. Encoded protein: CASSAQGRVNSPLHF. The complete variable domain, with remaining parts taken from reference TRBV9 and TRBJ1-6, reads DSGVTQTPKHLITATGQRVTLRCSPRSGDLSVYWYQQSLDQGLQFLIQYYNGEERAKGNILERFSAQQFPDLHSELNLSSLELGDSALYFCASSAQGRVNSPLHFGNGTRLTVT.

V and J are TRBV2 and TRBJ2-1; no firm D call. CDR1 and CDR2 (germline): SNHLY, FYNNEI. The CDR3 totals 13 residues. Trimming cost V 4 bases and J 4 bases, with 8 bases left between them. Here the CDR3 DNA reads TGTGCCAGCAGTGGCAACACATACAATGAGCAGTTCTTC. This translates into CASSGNTYNEQFF.

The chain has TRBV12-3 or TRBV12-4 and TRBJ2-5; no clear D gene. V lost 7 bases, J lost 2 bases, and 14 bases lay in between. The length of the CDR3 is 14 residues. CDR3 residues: CASTVSALQETQYF. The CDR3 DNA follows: TGTGCCAGCACCGTCTCGGCGTTACAAGAGACCCAGTACTTC.

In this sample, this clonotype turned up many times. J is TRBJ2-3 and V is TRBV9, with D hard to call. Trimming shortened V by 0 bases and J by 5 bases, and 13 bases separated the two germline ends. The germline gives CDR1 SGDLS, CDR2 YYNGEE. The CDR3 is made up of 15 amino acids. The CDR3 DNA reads TGTGCCAGCAGCGTAGAGGGCCCGCCGAGAGATACGCAGTATTTT. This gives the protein CASSVEGPPRDTQYF.

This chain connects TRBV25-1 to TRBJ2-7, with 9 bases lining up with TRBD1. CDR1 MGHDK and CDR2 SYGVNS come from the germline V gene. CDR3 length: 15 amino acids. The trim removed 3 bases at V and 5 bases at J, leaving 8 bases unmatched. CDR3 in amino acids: CASSDTTTGGDEQYF. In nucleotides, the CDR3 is TGTGCCAGCAGTGATACCACAACAGGGGGCGACGAGCAGTACTTC.

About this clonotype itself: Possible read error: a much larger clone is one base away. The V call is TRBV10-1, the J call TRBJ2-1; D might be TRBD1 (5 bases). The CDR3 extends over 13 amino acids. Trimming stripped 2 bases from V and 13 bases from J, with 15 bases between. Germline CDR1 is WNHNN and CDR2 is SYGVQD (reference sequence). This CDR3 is CASSEAGQETQFF. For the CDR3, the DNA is TGCGCCAGCAGTGAGGCAGGGCAAGAGACCCAGTTCTTC.

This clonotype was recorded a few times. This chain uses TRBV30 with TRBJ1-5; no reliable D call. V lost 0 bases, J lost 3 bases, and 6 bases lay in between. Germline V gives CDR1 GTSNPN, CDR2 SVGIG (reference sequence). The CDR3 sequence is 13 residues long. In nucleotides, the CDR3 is TGTGCCTGGAGTGTACAAGCCAATCAGCCCCAGCATTTT. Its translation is CAWSVQANQPQHF.

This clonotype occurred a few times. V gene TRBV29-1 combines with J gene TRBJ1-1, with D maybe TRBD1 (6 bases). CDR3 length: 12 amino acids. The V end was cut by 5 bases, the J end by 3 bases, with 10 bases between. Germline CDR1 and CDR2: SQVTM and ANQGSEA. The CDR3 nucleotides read TGCAGCGTTACCTCAGGGGACACTGAAGCTTTCTTT. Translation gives CSVTSGDTEAFF.

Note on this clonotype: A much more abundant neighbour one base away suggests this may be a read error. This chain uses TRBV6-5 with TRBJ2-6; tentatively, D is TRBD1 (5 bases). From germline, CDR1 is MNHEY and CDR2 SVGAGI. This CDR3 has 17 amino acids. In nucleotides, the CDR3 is TGTGCCGGCAGTTTGGACACGGCCAGCTCTGGGGCCAACGTCCTGACTTTC. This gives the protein CAGSLDTASSGANVLTF.

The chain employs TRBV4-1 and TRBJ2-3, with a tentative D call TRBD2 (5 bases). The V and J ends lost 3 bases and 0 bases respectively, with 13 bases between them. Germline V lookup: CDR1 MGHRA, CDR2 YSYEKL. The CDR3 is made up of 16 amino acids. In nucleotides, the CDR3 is TGCGCCAGCAGCCAGTCCCGGGATACTAGCACAGATACGCAGTATTTT. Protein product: CASSQSRDTSTDTQYF.

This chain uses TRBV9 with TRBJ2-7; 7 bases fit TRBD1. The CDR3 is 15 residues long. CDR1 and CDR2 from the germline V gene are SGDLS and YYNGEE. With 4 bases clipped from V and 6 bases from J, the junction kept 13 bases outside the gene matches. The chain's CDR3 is CASSPEGQSTPEQYF. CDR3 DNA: TGTGCCAGCAGCCCAGAGGGACAGTCGACTCCCGAGCAGTACTTC.

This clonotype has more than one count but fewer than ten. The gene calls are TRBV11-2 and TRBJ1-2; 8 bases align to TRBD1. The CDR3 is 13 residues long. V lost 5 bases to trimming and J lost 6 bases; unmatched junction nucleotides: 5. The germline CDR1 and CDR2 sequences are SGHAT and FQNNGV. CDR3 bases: TGTGCCAGCAGCCAGGACAGGGTTGATGGCTACACCTTC. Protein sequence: CASSQDRVDGYTF. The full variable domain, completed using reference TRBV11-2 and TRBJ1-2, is EAGVAQSPRYKIIEKRQSVAFWCNPISGHATLYWYQQILGQGPKLLIQFQNNGVVDDSQLPKDRFSAERLKGVDSTLKIQPAKLEDSAVYLCASSQDRVDGYTFGSGTRLTVV.

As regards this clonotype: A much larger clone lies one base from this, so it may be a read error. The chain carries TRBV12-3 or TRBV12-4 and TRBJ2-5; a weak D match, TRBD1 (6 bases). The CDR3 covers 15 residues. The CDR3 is CAGSPEGRGSKTQYF. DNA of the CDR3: TGTGCCGGCAGTCCAGAGGGCAGGGGATCGAAGACCCAGTACTTC.

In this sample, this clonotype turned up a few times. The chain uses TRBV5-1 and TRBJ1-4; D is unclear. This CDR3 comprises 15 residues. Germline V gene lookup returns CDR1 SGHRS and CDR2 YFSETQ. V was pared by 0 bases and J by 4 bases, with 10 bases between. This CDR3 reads CASSLAGPLNEKLFF. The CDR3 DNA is TGCGCCAGCAGCTTGGCAGGCCCTCTTAATGAAAAACTGTTTTTT.

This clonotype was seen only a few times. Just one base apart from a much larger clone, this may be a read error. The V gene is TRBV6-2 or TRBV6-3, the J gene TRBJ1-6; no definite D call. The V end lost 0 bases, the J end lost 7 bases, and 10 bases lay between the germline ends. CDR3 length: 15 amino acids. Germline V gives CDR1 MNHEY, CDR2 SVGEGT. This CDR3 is CASSYSFRTNSPLHF. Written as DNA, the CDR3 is TGTGCCAGCAGTTACTCCTTCAGGACCAATTCACCCCTCCACTTT.

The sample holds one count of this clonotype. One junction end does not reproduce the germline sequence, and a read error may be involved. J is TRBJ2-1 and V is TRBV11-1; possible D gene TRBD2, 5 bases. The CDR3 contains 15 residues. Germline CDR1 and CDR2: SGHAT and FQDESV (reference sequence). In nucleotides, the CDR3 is TGTGCCAGCAGCTTGACTGGGAGCTCCTGCAATGAGCAGTTCTTC. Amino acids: CASSLTGSSCNEQFF. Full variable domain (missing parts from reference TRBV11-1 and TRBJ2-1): EAEVAQSPRYKITEKSQAVAFWCDPISGHATLYWYRQILGQGPELLVQFQDESVVDDSQLPKDRFSAERLKGVDSTLKIQPAELGDSAMYLCASSLTGSSCNEQFFGPGTRLTVL.

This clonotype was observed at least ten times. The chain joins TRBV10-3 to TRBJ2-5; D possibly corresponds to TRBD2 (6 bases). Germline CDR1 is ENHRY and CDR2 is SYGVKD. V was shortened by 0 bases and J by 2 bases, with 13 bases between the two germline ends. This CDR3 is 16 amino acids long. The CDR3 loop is CAISESAGKDQETQYF. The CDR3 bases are TGTGCCATCAGTGAGTCGGCGGGAAAGGATCAAGAGACCCAGTACTTC.

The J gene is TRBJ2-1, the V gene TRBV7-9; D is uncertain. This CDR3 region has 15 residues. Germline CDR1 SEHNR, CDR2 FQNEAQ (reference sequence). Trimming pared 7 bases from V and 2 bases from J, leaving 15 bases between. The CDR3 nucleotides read TGTGCCAGCATCAGCAGACCACCTCCCTACAATGAGCAGTTCTTC. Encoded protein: CASISRPPPYNEQFF.

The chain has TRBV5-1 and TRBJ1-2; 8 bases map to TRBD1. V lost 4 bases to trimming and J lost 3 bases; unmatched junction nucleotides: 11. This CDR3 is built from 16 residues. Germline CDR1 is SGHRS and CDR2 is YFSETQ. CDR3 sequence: CASSPNPGQVDYGYTF. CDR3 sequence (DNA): TGCGCCAGCAGCCCGAACCCGGGACAGGTGGACTATGGCTACACCTTC.

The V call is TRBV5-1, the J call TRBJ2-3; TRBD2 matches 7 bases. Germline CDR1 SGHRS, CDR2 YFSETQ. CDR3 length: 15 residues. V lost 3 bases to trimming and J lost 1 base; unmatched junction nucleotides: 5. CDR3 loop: CASSWGAGRTDTQYF. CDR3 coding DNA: TGCGCCAGCAGCTGGGGAGCGGGGCGCACAGATACGCAGTATTTT. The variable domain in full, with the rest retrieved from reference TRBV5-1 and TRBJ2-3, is KAGVTQTPRYLIKTRGQQVTLSCSPISGHRSVSWYQQTPGQGLQFLFEYFSETQRNKGNFPGRFSGRQFSNSRSEMNVSTLELGDSALYLCASSWGAGRTDTQYFGPGTRLTVL.

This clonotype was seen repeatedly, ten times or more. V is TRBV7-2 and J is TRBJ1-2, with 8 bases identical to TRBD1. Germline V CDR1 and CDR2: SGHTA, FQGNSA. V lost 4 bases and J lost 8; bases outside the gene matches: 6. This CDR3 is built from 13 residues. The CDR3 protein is CASSSETGDGYTF. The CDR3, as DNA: TGTGCCAGCAGCTCAGAGACAGGGGACGGCTACACCTTC. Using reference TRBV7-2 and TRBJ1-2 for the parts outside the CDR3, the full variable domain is GAGVSQSPSNKVTEKGKDVELRCDPISGHTALYWYRQSLGQGLEFLIYFQGNSAPDKSGLPSDRFSAERTGGSVSTLTIQRTQQEDSAVYLCASSSETGDGYTFGSGTRLTVV.

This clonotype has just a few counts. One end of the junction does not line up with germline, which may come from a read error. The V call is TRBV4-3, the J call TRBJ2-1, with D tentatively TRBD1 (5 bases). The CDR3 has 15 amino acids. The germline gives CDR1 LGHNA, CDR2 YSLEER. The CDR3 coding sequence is TGCGCCAGCATCCAAGATTGGCAGGGTGACAATGAGCAGTTCTTC. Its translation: CASIQDWQGDNEQFF.